This record looks at one TCR beta chain sequence and its context. The data originate from a study of blood T cell repertoires in COVID-19. The overall study: Sites in the United States, Italy and Spain provided acute and convalescent COVID-19 samples.

As originally analysed: Reference gene primers were amplified, and this amplification served to estimate nucleated cell counts. Sequenced by immunoSEQ multiplex PCR; TCRdb stores in-frame clones only, minus some. V and J calls plus clone size are reproduced from that table; the DNA served to infer D and trimming. Among about 150,000 clones listed, more than 70% were seen once. Per the germline V gene, CDR1 is LNHDA and CDR2 is SQIVND (reference sequence). CDR3 length equals 14 residues. The ends were cut back, 4 bases at V and 8 bases at J, with 17 bases in the middle. The V gene is TRBV19, the J gene TRBJ1-1, with TRBD1 as a possible D gene (5 bases). The sequenced material came from peripheral blood. The sequence derives from a man aged 50-60 years with active or convalescent COVID-19. The chain's CDR3 is CASSTSGLRSEAFF. The CDR3 bases are TGTGCCAGTAGTACTTCGGGACTCCGCTCGGAAGCTTTCTTT.